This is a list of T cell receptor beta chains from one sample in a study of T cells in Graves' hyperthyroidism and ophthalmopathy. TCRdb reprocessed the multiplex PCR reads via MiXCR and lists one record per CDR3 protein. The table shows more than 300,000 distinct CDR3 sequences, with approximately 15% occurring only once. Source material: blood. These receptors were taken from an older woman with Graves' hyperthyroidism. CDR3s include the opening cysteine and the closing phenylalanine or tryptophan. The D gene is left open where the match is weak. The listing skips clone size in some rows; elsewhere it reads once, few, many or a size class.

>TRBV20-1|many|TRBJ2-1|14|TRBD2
CSASGRAGGNEQFF
TGCAGTGCTAGCGGGAGGGCCGGAGGCAATGAGCAGTTCTTC
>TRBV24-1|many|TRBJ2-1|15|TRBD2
CATSDFASGRAPQFF
TGTGCCACCAGTGATTTTGCTAGCGGGAGGGCCCCTCAGTTCTTC
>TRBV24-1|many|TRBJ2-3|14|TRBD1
CATSKGASTDTQYF
TGTGCCACCAGTAAGGGGGCTAGCACAGATACGCAGTATTTT
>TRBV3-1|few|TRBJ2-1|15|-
CASSQSERAYNEQFF
TGTGCCAGCAGCCAGTCCGAGAGGGCTTACAATGAGCAGTTCTTC
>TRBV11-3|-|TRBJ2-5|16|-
CASSPQAWVGQETQYF
TGTGCCAGCAGCCCACAGGCTTGGGTGGGGCAAGAGACCCAGTACTTC
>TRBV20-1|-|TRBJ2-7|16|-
CSAPIPGRPPSYEQYF
TGCAGTGCTCCCATCCCGGGCAGACCCCCCTCCTACGAGCAGTACTTC
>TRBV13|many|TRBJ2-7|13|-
CASSPRGSYEQYF
TGTGCCAGCAGCCCCCGCGGGTCCTACGAGCAGTACTTC
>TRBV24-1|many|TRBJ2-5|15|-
CATRPGADVQETQYF
TGTGCCACCCGTCCCGGTGCAGACGTACAAGAGACCCAGTACTTC
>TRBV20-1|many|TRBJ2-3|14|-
CSARDQRGSDTQYF
TGCAGTGCTAGAGATCAGAGGGGATCAGATACGCAGTATTTT
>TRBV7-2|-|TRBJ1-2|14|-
CASSLVAKEYGYTF
TGTGCCAGCAGCTTAGTGGCAAAAGAATATGGCTACACCTTC
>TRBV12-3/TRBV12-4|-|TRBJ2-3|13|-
CASSFEVSDTQYF
TGTGCCAGCAGTTTCGAGGTTTCAGATACGCAGTATTTT
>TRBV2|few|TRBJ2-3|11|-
CASSELDTQYF
TGTGCCAGCAGTGAGCTGGATACGCAGTATTTT
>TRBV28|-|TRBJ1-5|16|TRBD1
CASSLGTGDGNQPQHF
TGTGCCAGCAGTTTGGGGACAGGGGACGGCAATCAGCCCCAGCATTTT
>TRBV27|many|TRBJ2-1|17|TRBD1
CASSLSGASRGPGGQFF
TGTGCCAGCAGTTTATCTGGTGCGAGCCGAGGGCCAGGGGGGCAGTTCTTC
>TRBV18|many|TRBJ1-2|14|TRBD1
CASSPGQGRDGYTF
TGTGCCAGCTCACCGGGACAGGGAAGAGATGGCTACACCTTC
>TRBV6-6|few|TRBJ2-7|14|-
CASSYSAGAYEQYF
TGTGCCAGCAGTTACTCGGCCGGAGCCTACGAGCAGTACTTC
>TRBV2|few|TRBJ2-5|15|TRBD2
CASRGLAGAEETQYF
TGTGCCAGCAGGGGACTAGCGGGAGCGGAGGAGACCCAGTACTTC
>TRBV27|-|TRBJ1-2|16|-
CASRSAPASSNYGYTF
TGTGCCAGCAGGTCAGCACCGGCGTCTTCAAACTATGGCTACACCTTC
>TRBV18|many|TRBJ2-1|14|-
CASSPGLDYNEQFF
TGTGCCAGCTCACCTGGGCTCGACTACAATGAGCAGTTCTTC
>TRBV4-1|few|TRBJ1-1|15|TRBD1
CASSQRDRGETEAFF
TGCGCCAGCAGCCAGCGGGACAGGGGAGAAACTGAAGCTTTCTTT
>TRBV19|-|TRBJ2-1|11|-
CASREVDEQFF
TGTGCCAGTAGGGAGGTAGATGAGCAGTTCTTC
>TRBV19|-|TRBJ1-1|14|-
CASSILGGGTEAFF
TGTGCCAGTAGTATTCTGGGGGGTGGCACTGAAGCTTTCTTT
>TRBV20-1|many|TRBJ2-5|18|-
CSASRSGLAPLGVETQYF
TGCAGTGCTAGCCGTTCTGGGCTAGCTCCTTTAGGGGTGGAGACCCAGTACTTC
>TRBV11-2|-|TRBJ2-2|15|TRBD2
CASRGLAGSTGELFF
TGTGCCAGCAGAGGACTAGCGGGTTCCACCGGGGAGCTGTTTTTT
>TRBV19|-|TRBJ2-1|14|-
CASSISRRDNEQFF
TGTGCCAGTAGTATAAGCAGAAGGGATAATGAGCAGTTCTTC
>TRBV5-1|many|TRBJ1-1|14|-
CASSLPEANTEAFF
TGCGCCAGCAGCTTGCCAGAAGCGAACACTGAAGCTTTCTTT
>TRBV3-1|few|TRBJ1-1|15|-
CASSQDTRGNTEAFF
TGTGCCAGCAGCCAAGATACCCGGGGGAACACTGAAGCTTTCTTT
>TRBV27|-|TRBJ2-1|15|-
CASSTRDSIDNEQFF
TGTGCCAGCAGTACCAGAGATTCTATCGACAATGAGCAGTTCTTC
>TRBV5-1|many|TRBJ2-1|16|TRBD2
CASKILAGVTYNEQFF
TGCGCCAGCAAGATCCTAGCGGGAGTCACCTACAATGAGCAGTTCTTC
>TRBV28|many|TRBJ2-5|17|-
CASSSLVLRVSQETQYF
TGTGCCAGCAGTTCACTTGTTCTGCGTGTGTCTCAAGAGACCCAGTACTTC